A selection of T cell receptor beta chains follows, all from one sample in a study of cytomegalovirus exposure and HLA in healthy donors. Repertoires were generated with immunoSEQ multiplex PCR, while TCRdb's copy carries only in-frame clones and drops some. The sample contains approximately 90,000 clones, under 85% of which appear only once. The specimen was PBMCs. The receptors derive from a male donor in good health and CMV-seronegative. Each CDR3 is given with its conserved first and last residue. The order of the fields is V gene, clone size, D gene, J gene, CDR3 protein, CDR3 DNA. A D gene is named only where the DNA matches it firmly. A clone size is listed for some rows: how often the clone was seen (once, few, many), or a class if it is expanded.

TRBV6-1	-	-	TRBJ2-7	CASSEADNYEQYF	TGTGCCAGCAGTGAAGCGGACAACTACGAGCAGTACTTC
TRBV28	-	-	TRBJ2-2	CASSPTSRSNTGELFF	TGTGCCAGCAGCCCTACTAGTCGTTCGAACACCGGGGAGCTGTTTTTT
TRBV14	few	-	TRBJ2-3	CASSQDRAGTQYF	TGTGCCAGCAGCCAAGATCGGGCAGGGACGCAGTATTTT
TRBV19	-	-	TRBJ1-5	CASSILVRAGQPQHF	TGTGCCAGTAGTATATTAGTCAGGGCGGGACAGCCCCAGCATTTT
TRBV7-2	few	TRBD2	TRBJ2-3	CASSSGTTNTDTQYF	TGTGCCAGCAGCTCCGGGACTACCAACACAGATACGCAGTATTTT
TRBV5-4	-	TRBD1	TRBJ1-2	CASSSGQGQLYGYTF	TGTGCCAGCAGCTCGGGTCAGGGACAGCTCTATGGCTACACCTTC
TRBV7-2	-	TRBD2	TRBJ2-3	CASSSYSGGAADTQYF	TGTGCCAGCAGCTCGTATAGCGGGGGGGCGGCAGATACGCAGTATTTT
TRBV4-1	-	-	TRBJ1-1	CASSQELQGTVEAFF	TGCGCCAGCAGCCAAGAATTACAGGGTACGGTTGAAGCTTTCTTT
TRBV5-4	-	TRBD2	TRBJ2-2	CASSRTSGTSGGELFF	TGTGCCAGCAGCCGAACCTCCGGGACTAGCGGCGGGGAGCTGTTTTTT
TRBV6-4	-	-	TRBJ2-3	CAPPVSSSTDTQYF	TGTGCCCCTCCGGTTTCATCTAGCACAGATACGCAGTATTTT
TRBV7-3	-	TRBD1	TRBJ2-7	CASSQGVFHEQYF	TGTGCCAGCTCCCAGGGGGTCTTCCACGAGCAGTACTTC
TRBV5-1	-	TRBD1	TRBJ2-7	CASSLAGTGLTYEQYF	TGCGCCAGCAGCTTGGCGGGGACAGGGCTTACCTACGAGCAGTACTTC
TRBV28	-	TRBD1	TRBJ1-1	CASVRDRGWAEAFF	TGTGCCAGCGTCCGGGACAGGGGTTGGGCTGAAGCTTTCTTT
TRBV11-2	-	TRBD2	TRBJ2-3	CASSWRGASGISRDTQYF	TGTGCCAGCAGCTGGAGGGGAGCTAGCGGGATATCAAGAGATACGCAGTATTTT
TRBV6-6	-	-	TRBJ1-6	CASSYRDWNGSPLHF	TGTGCCAGCAGCTACAGGGACTGGAATGGCTCACCCCTCCACTTT
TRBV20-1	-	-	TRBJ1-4	CSASLNEKLFF	TGCAGTGCTAGCCTTAATGAAAAACTGTTTTTT
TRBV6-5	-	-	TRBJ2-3	CASSYDSAAQYF	TGTGCCAGCAGTTACGACAGCGCGGCGCAGTATTTT
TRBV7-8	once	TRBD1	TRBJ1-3	CASSLGQGRNTIYF	TGTGCCAGCAGCTTAGGACAGGGACGAAACACCATATATTTT
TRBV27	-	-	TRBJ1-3	CASSLSGGNTIYF	TGTGCCAGCAGTTTAAGCGGTGGAAACACCATATATTTT
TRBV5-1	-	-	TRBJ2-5	CASSWTEKETQYF	TGCGCCAGCAGCTGGACAGAAAAAGAGACCCAGTACTTC
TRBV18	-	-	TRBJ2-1	CASSPNNSSSYNEQFF	TGTGCCAGCTCACCAAATAACAGCAGCTCCTACAATGAGCAGTTCTTC
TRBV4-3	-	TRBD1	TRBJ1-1	CASSQDRGQAAFF	TGCGCCAGCAGCCAAGATCGAGGACAGGCAGCTTTCTTT
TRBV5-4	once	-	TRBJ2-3	CASSLDWWAVTDTQYF	TGTGCCAGCAGCTTGGACTGGTGGGCAGTCACAGATACGCAGTATTTT
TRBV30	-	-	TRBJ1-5	CAWSRPDGRDQPQHF	TGTGCCTGGAGTAGGCCGGACGGGAGGGATCAGCCCCAGCATTTT
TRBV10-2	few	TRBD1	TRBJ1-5	CASSEAGTDSNQPQHF	TGCGCCAGCAGTGAGGCCGGGACAGATAGCAATCAGCCCCAGCATTTT
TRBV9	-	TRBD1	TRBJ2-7	CASSVGQGAYYEQYF	TGTGCCAGCAGCGTTGGGCAGGGGGCATACTACGAGCAGTACTTC
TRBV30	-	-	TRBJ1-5	CAWSGASNQPQHF	TGTGCCTGGTCAGGGGCCAGTAATCAGCCCCAGCATTTT
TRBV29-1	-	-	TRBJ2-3	CSVAGDTSTDTQYF	TGCAGCGTTGCAGGGGATACTAGCACAGATACGCAGTATTTT
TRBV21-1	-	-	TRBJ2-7	CASSKCATGSYEQYF	TGTGCCAGCAGCAAATGCGCGACAGGCTCCTACGAGCAGTACTTC
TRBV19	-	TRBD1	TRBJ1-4	CASPLAGTGAFQANEKLFF	TGTGCCAGTCCACTGGCGGGGACAGGGGCATTCCAGGCTAATGAAAAACTGTTTTTT
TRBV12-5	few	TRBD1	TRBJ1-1	CASGLAGTGTAFF	TGTGCTAGTGGTTTGGCCGGGACAGGGACAGCTTTCTTT
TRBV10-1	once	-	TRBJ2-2	CASSKIQPTGELFF	TGCGCCAGCAGTAAAATACAGCCCACCGGGGAGCTGTTTTTT
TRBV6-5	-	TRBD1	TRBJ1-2	CASRGDRVYGYTF	TGTGCCAGCAGAGGTGACAGGGTCTATGGCTACACCTTC
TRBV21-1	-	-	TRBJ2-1	CASLGGPNNEQFF	TGTGCCAGCTTGGGGGGACCTAACAATGAGCAGTTCTTC
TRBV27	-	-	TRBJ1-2	CASSLSWGGDGYTF	TGTGCCAGCAGTTTATCGTGGGGGGGTGATGGCTACACCTTC
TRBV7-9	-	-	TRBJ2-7	CASSLGSGLNEQYF	TGTGCCAGCAGCTTAGGTAGTGGTTTAAACGAGCAGTACTTC
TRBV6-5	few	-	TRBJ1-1	CASSYLRNTEAFF	TGTGCCAGCAGTTACCTTCGGAACACTGAAGCTTTCTTT
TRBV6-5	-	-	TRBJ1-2	CASSYQQGNYGYTF	TGTGCCAGCAGTTACCAGCAGGGGAACTATGGCTACACCTTC
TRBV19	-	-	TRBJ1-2	CASSQPGLNYGYTF	TGTGCCAGTAGCCAGCCGGGACTTAACTATGGCTACACCTTC
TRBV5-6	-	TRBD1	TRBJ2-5	CASSSTGNAPRETQYF	TGTGCCAGCAGCTCGACAGGGAATGCGCCCCGAGAGACCCAGTACTTC
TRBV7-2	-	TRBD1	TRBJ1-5	CASSLGQGLNQPQHF	TGTGCCAGCAGCTTAGGACAGGGCTTAAATCAGCCCCAGCATTTT
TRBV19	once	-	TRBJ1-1	CASRLMDSSTEAFF	TGTGCCAGTAGACTCATGGACAGCTCCACTGAAGCTTTCTTT
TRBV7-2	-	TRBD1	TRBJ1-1	CASSIGQGRAFF	TGTGCCAGCAGCATTGGACAGGGTAGAGCTTTCTTT
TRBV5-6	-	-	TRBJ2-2	CASSLGNRLRTGELFF	TGTGCCAGCAGCTTGGGGAACAGGTTAAGGACCGGGGAGCTGTTTTTT
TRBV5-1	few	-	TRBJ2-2	CASSLSPGALTGELFF	TGCGCCAGCAGCTTGAGTCCGGGAGCCCTCACCGGGGAGCTGTTTTTT
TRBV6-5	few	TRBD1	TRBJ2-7	CASSFGQGLREQYF	TGTGCCAGCAGTTTCGGACAGGGGCTACGCGAGCAGTACTTC
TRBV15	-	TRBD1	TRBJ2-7	CATSREEQGYEQYF	TGTGCCACCAGCAGAGAGGAACAGGGGTACGAGCAGTACTTC
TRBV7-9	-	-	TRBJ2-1	CASSEGQILDNEQFF	TGTGCCAGCAGCGAAGGACAGATCTTAGACAATGAGCAGTTCTTC
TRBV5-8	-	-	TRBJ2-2	CASSLAHVNTGELFF	TGTGCCAGCAGCTTGGCCCATGTTAACACCGGGGAGCTGTTTTTT
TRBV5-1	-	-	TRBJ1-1	CASSPRGREDTEAFF	TGCGCCAGCAGTCCCCGGGGAAGGGAGGACACTGAAGCTTTCTTT
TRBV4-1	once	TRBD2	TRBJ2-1	CASSQDREGTGGGGLDNEQFF	TGCGCCAGCAGCCAAGATCGGGAAGGTACGGGAGGGGGGGGATTAGACAATGAGCAGTTCTTC
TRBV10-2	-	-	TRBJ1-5	CAIGAVENQPQHF	TGCGCCATTGGGGCCGTTGAAAATCAGCCCCAGCATTTT
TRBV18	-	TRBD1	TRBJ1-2	CASSPTGSYGYTF	TGTGCCAGCTCACCGACAGGGAGCTATGGCTACACCTTC
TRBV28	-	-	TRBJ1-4	CAARLGSTAGNEKLFF	TGTGCCGCACGTTTGGGCTCAACCGCAGGGAATGAAAAACTGTTTTTT
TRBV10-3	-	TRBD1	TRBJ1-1	CAISELGQGGTEAFF	TGTGCCATCAGTGAGCTAGGACAGGGTGGCACTGAAGCTTTCTTT
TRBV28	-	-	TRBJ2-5	CATLDSGRETQYF	TGTGCCACCCTGGACAGCGGCCGAGAGACCCAGTACTTC
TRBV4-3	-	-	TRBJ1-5	CASSQDRRGDQPQHF	TGCGCCAGCAGCCAAGATCGTCGGGGTGATCAGCCCCAGCATTTT
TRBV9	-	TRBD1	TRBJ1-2	CASSVTGDGYTF	TGTGCCAGCAGCGTAACAGGGGACGGCTACACCTTC
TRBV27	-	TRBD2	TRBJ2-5	CASSPTTSGETQYF	TGTGCCAGCAGTCCAACGACTAGCGGAGAGACCCAGTACTTC